This T cell receptor beta chain appears in the sequencing data of a study of blood T cells in healthy people across ages. Study details: Every two T cells gave about one barcoded beta molecule via template switching. General study results and limits: In these data, TCR beta diversity tracked strongly with naive T cell percentage. Diversity figures derived from one million T cells were judged to underestimate the true value.

A J-beta primer mix and a sample-barcoded 5' primer were used in a second PCR of about 7 to 12 cycles. TCRdb redid the calling of the 5' RACE reads with MiXCR, one entry per CDR3 protein. Of roughly 700,000 distinct CDR3 sequences listed, roughly 49% were seen once; the top ten hold about a third. To note about this clonotype: Antigen specificity is unknown. At one end, the junction sequence differs from germline, possibly due to a read error.

CDR3 length: 13 amino acids. Germline CDR1 is GTSNPN and CDR2 is SVGIG (reference sequence). This sequence originates from a woman aged 60-70 years in good health. The sequenced sample was blood. J is TRBJ1-5 and V is TRBV30; D is unclear. The CDR3 reads CAWSKTVNQPLHF. CDR3 in DNA: TGTGCCTGGAGTAAAACAGTCAATCAGCCCCTGCATTTT.